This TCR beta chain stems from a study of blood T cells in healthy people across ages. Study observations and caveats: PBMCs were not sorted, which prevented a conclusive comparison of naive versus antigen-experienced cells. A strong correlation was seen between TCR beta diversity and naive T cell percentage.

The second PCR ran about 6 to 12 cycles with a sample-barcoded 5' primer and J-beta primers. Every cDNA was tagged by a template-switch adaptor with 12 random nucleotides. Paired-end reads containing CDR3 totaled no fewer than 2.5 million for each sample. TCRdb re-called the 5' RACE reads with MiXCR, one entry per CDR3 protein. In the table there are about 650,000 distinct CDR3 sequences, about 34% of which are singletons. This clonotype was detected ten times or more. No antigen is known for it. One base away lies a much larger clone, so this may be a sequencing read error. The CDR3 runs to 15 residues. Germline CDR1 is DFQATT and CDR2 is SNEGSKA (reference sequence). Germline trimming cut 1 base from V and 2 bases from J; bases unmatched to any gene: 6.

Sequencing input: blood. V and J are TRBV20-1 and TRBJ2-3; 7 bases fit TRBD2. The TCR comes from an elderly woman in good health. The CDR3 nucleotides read TGCAGTGCTAGAGGGCGGGACTACAACACAGATACGCAGTATTTT. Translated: CSARGRDYNTDTQYF.